The present T cell receptor beta chain was sequenced within a study of chemoradiotherapy in HPV16-positive cancers. Study-level findings and limits: Non-HPV-specific T cells did not expand in tumors during treatment, whereas candidate HPV-specific clones and E7-related motifs did. Only a couple of HPV16-positive patients supplied the functional HPV-specificity definition.

Remarks on this clone: Its antigen is unidentified.

Here immunoSEQ multiplex PCR was the method, and the copy in TCRdb shows in-frame clones only, minus some. The sample records roughly 3,500 clones, around 94% being singletons. This CDR3 contains 13 residues. The V end lost 3 bases, the J end lost 7 bases, and 7 bases lay between the germline ends. In germline, CDR1 is MNHNY, CDR2 SVGAGI (reference sequence). Sampling was done from a patient who underwent chemoradiotherapy. This TCR was recovered from a human donor with HPV-associated anogenital cancer. The chain is built from TRBV6-6 and TRBJ1-6; D remains ambiguous. As DNA, the CDR3 is TGTGCCAGCAGTTATGGCAGCAATTCACCCCTCCACTTT. Translating gives CASSYGSNSPLHF.